These T cell receptor beta chains were read from a single sample in a study of cytomegalovirus exposure and HLA in healthy donors. TCRdb keeps only in-frame clones here, not all; method: immunoSEQ multiplex PCR. In the table there are 110,000 or so clones, 70% to 90% of which are singletons. Material: PBMCs. These receptors were taken from a man younger than 35 in good health and CMV-seropositive. CDR3s include the opening cysteine and the closing phenylalanine or tryptophan. Fields, in order: V gene, J gene, D gene, clone size, CDR3 DNA, CDR3 protein. A D gene is named only where the DNA matches it firmly. Rows give clone size only sometimes, using once, few, many, or a class for an expanded clone.

>TRBV18|TRBJ1-5|TRBD1|NA
TGTGCCAGCTCCCCTGACACAGGGGATTATCAGCCCCAGCATTTT
CASSPDTGDYQPQHF
>TRBV6-1|TRBJ2-3|TRBD2|NA
TGTGCCAGCAGTGAAGTAAGCGGGGGGGCAGATACGCAGTATTTT
CASSEVSGGADTQYF
>TRBV7-6|TRBJ1-3|TRBD1|NA
TGTGCCAGCAGCGTAGTGGCGACAGGGCCCAACTCTGGAAACACCATATATTTT
CASSVVATGPNSGNTIYF
>TRBV18|TRBJ1-5|TRBD1|NA
TGTGCCAGCTCACCAACTGCCGGGACAGACAATCAGCCCCAGCATTTT
CASSPTAGTDNQPQHF
>TRBV4-3|TRBJ2-3|NA|NA
TGCGCCAGCAGCCAAGAGACCCGGGGGGCCTGGGGCACAGATACGCAGTATTTT
CASSQETRGAWGTDTQYF
>TRBV6-5|TRBJ1-5|NA|NA
TGTGCCAGCGGTTTCAGGGCGTATCAGCCCCAGCATTTT
CASGFRAYQPQHF
>TRBV7-9|TRBJ1-4|NA|once
TGTGCCAGCAGCTTAGCGACAAGAGAAAAACTGTTTTTT
CASSLATREKLFF
>TRBV15|TRBJ1-2|NA|NA
TGTGCCACCAGCGACCGCAGGGGTGACTATGGCTACACCTTC
CATSDRRGDYGYTF
>TRBV7-2|TRBJ1-5|NA|NA
TGTGCCAGCAGCTTCGGGGGTTATAGCAATCAGCCCCAGCATTTT
CASSFGGYSNQPQHF
>TRBV2|TRBJ1-5|NA|NA
TGTGCCAGCAGGGAGGGATGGGGGTATCAGCCCCAGCATTTT
CASREGWGYQPQHF
>TRBV28|TRBJ2-7|NA|NA
TGTGCCAGCAGAAGACAGCGGGGAAGGGGGGAGCAGTACTTC
CASRRQRGRGEQYF
>TRBV10-3|TRBJ2-5|NA|NA
TGTGCCATCAGTGAGGGAATGGGCCCCAGTAGGCAAGAGACCCAGTACTTC
CAISEGMGPSRQETQYF
>TRBV5-1|TRBJ1-6|NA|once
TGCGCCAGCAGCTTGGGTGAGGGCACTGCCAATTCACCCCTCCACTTT
CASSLGEGTANSPLHF
>TRBV6-5|TRBJ2-4|NA|NA
TGTGCCAGCAGTTACGTACCGCAGGACATTCAGTACTTC
CASSYVPQDIQYF
>TRBV4-1|TRBJ1-5|NA|few
TGCGCCAGCAGCCAACATGACAGGAGTGATCAGCCCCAGCATTTT
CASSQHDRSDQPQHF
>TRBV6-6|TRBJ1-1|NA|NA
TGTGCCAGCAGTCCTCTGCAGGGGTGGAACACTGAAGCTTTCTTT
CASSPLQGWNTEAFF
>TRBV5-6|TRBJ2-7|TRBD2|NA
TGTGCCAGCAGCAATCGTAAGCGACTAGCGGTATATGAGCAGTACTTC
CASSNRKRLAVYEQYF
>TRBV19|TRBJ1-6|NA|few
TGTGCCAGTAGTATAGATCTTAATTCACCCCTCCACTTT
CASSIDLNSPLHF
>TRBV6-1|TRBJ2-7|NA|NA
TGTGCCAGCAGTTTCAGGTCAACGAGCTCCTACGAGCAGTACTTC
CASSFRSTSSYEQYF
>TRBV6-1|TRBJ2-5|NA|once
TGTGCCAGCAGTATGGGGGGGCGCAAAGAGACCCAGTACTTC
CASSMGGRKETQYF
>TRBV5-6|TRBJ1-2|NA|NA
TGTGCCAGCAGCTCTGGGCCAGCATATTACTATGGCTACACCTTC
CASSSGPAYYYGYTF
>TRBV14|TRBJ1-5|NA|NA
TGTGCCAGCAGCCAAGGAGTCTGGGGGGGGAAAGGGCCAAAGCCCCAGCATTTT
CASSQGVWGGKGPKPQHF
>TRBV19|TRBJ1-2|NA|NA
TGTGCCAGTAGTTTCCAGGGTTGGACTAACTATGGCTACACCTTC
CASSFQGWTNYGYTF
>TRBV27|TRBJ2-3|NA|NA
TGTGCCAGCAGTTTAGGAGGGGATACGCAGTATTTT
CASSLGGDTQYF
>TRBV7-9|TRBJ1-3|NA|NA
TGTGCCAGCAGCTTAGAAGGGGTCACCATATATTTT
CASSLEGVTIYF
>TRBV6-1|TRBJ1-5|TRBD1|once
TGTGCCAGCAGTGAAGCGATGGGACAGCCACGTAATCAGCCCCAGCATTTT
CASSEAMGQPRNQPQHF
>TRBV6-5|TRBJ1-2|NA|NA
TGTGCCAGCAGTTACTCCCGGGACACCCTTTATGGCTACACCTTC
CASSYSRDTLYGYTF
>TRBV5-6|TRBJ1-2|TRBD1|NA
TGTGCCAGCAGAGTGGGGGGACAGGGGAACTATGGCTACACCTTC
CASRVGGQGNYGYTF
>TRBV11-3|TRBJ2-1|NA|NA
TGTGCCAGCAGCTTCGGCCGGAGGGCCACGAGCAATGAGCAGTTCTTC
CASSFGRRATSNEQFF
>TRBV27|TRBJ2-7|NA|NA
TGTGCCAGCAGTCTCCTAGGGACGGCGGGGACCTACGAGCAGTACTTC
CASSLLGTAGTYEQYF
>TRBV6-1|TRBJ2-1|TRBD2|NA
TGTGCCAGCAGTCCGGGACTAGCTAACAATGAGCAGTTCTTC
CASSPGLANNEQFF
>TRBV18|TRBJ1-2|NA|NA
TGTGCCAGCTCTCATACAACAAACTATGGCTACACCTTC
CASSHTTNYGYTF
>TRBV5-1|TRBJ1-1|NA|NA
TGCGCCAGCAGCTTGGACAGGCCCAACACTGAAGCTTTCTTT
CASSLDRPNTEAFF
>TRBV5-6|TRBJ1-2|NA|NA
TGTGCCAGCAGCTTGGCGGCGGGAAACCTTGGCTACACCTTC
CASSLAAGNLGYTF
>TRBV7-6|TRBJ2-5|TRBD1|NA
TGTGCCAGCAGCTTACGGAACAGGGGACAAGAGACCCAGTACTTC
CASSLRNRGQETQYF
>TRBV6-5|TRBJ2-4|NA|NA
TGTGCCAGCAGTACTACAGGGTCCTACATTCAGTACTTC
CASSTTGSYIQYF
>TRBV5-1|TRBJ2-5|TRBD1|NA
TGCGCCAGCAGCTTGGGAACAGGGGAAGAGACCCAGTACTTC
CASSLGTGEETQYF
>TRBV4-1|TRBJ2-3|NA|NA
TGCGCCAGCGTCTTGCAGGGCACAGATACGCAGTATTTT
CASVLQGTDTQYF
>TRBV5-4|TRBJ2-1|TRBD2|NA
TGTGCCAGCAGCTTGAGCGGGGGTTCCTACAATGAGCAGTTCTTC
CASSLSGGSYNEQFF
>TRBV10-2|TRBJ2-7|TRBD1|NA
TGCGCCAGCAGTGAGTCGACAGGGGCCTACGAGCAGTACTTC
CASSESTGAYEQYF
>TRBV7-9|TRBJ1-1|TRBD1|NA
TGTGCCAGCAGCTTGTCTGACAGGGCGAACACTGAAGCTTTCTTT
CASSLSDRANTEAFF
>TRBV6-1|TRBJ2-3|NA|NA
TGTGCCAGCAGTGAAGCGCTATACAGTATGACAGATACGCAGTATTTT
CASSEALYSMTDTQYF
>TRBV10-3|TRBJ2-2|TRBD2|NA
TGTGCCATCAGGATTCCGGGACTAGCGGGGGGGCCCGGGGAGCTGTTTTTT
CAIRIPGLAGGPGELFF
>TRBV7-9|TRBJ1-2|NA|NA
TGTGCCAGCAGTTTAAGCGGGGGAGCTAACTATGGCTACACCTTC
CASSLSGGANYGYTF
>TRBV27|TRBJ2-1|NA|NA
TGTGCCAGCAGTTTATTGCGCGGGGATGAGCAGTTCTTC
CASSLLRGDEQFF
>TRBV6-5|TRBJ2-5|NA|once
TGTGCCAGCAGTTATCTCGGGGGTCAAGAGACCCAGTACTTC
CASSYLGGQETQYF
>TRBV27|TRBJ2-1|NA|NA
TGTGCCAGCAGTGCCTACTGGTACAATGAGCAGTTCTTC
CASSAYWYNEQFF
>TRBV14|TRBJ2-7|TRBD2|NA
TGTGCCAGCAGCCAAGATTTAGCGGGGGGTTACTACGAGCAGTACTTC
CASSQDLAGGYYEQYF
>TRBV5-4|TRBJ1-4|NA|NA
TGTGCCAGCAAGAAGCGGGGTCAGGCCGGAACTAATGAAAAACTGTTTTTT
CASKKRGQAGTNEKLFF
>TRBV5-4|TRBJ2-5|NA|once
TGTGCCAGCAGCTTGGCTGGACAGTCTCAAGAGACCCAGTACTTC
CASSLAGQSQETQYF
>TRBV4-1|TRBJ2-1|NA|NA
TGCGCCAGCAGCCATTCCGGTCGGAATGAGCAGTTCTTC
CASSHSGRNEQFF
>TRBV12-1|TRBJ2-3|NA|NA
TGTGCCAGCAGCTTTCCCCTAGGCACAAGCACAGATACGCAGTATTTT
CASSFPLGTSTDTQYF